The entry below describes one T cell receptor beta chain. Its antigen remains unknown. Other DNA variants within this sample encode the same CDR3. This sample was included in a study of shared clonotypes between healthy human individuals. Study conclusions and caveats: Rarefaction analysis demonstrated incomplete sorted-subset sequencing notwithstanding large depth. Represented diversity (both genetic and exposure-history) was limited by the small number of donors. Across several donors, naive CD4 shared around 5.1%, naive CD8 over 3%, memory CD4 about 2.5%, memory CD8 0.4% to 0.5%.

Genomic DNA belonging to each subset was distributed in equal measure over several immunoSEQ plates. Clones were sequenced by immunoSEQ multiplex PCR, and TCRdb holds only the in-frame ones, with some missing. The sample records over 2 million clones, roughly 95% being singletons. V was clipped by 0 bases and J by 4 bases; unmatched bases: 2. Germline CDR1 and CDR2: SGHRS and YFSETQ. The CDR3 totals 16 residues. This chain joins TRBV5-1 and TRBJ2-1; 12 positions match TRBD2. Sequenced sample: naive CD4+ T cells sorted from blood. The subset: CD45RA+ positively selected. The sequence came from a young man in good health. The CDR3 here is CASSLELAGGYNEQFF. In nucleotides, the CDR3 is TGCGCCAGCAGCTTGGAGCTAGCGGGAGGGTACAATGAGCAGTTCTTC.